This entry concerns a single T cell receptor beta chain. Its antigen is undetermined. Time point meaning: newly diagnosed GD, antithyroid drugs for less than 3 months. PBMCs were the source of the RNA used for TCR sequencing. The guidelines of the American Thyroid Association were the basis for diagnosing Graves' disease. This entry belongs to a study of regulatory T cells in long-lasting Graves disease. The authors built TCR beta libraries using iRepertoire HTBI primers and Arm-PCR of CDR3 regions. Using its own MiXCR run on the multiplex PCR reads, TCRdb lists one record per CDR3 protein. Of 350,000 to 500,000 distinct CDR3 sequences in the sample, roughly 15% were seen once. Germline CDR1 reads LNHDA; CDR2 reads SQIVND (reference sequence). V shed 3 bases and J shed 5 bases, with 13 bases lying between them. This CDR3 has 14 residues. Overall study results and limits: There were preferences for TRBV28, TRBJ1-2 and TRBJ2-5 in persistent disease. Authors noted too few samples as a limitation.

The same data also contributed to another study, on T cells in Graves' hyperthyroidism and ophthalmopathy.

The chain is built from TRBV19 and TRBJ1-2; a weak D match, TRBD1 (5 bases). This clonotype was obtained from a woman between 50 and 59 years old with Graves disease. Sequencing was performed on peripheral blood mononuclear cells (PBMCs), taken at new diagnosis, from a patient treated with antithyroid drugs. CDR3 sequence (DNA): TGTGCCAGTAGTATTAGCGGGGGAGGTTATGGCTACACCTTC. Protein sequence: CASSISGGGYGYTF.